Listed below are T cell receptor beta chains from one sample, sequenced in a study of cytomegalovirus exposure and HLA in healthy donors. TCRdb's table, derived via immunoSEQ multiplex PCR, lists solely in-frame clones and lacks some. Among around 210,000 clones listed, just under 80% were seen once. Sequences were obtained from PBMCs. The receptors originated from a boy aged 5-17 years in good health and CMV-seronegative. Both conserved end residues are part of each CDR3. The D gene is left open where the match is weak. Clone sizes are given selectively: once, few, many, or a class where the clone is expanded.

TRBJ1-2 | . | few | TRBV6-6 | CASSYPQDSLLSGYTF | TGTGCCAGCAGTTACCCTCAAGACAGTCTTTTATCTGGCTACACCTTC
TRBJ2-7 | . | . | TRBV30 | CAWASTGGLREQYF | TGTGCCTGGGCCAGTACAGGCGGACTACGCGAGCAGTACTTC
TRBJ1-2 | TRBD1 | . | TRBV10-3 | CAISETIHRGQESGYTF | TGTGCCATCAGTGAGACGATCCACAGGGGGCAGGAGAGTGGCTACACCTTC
TRBJ2-3 | . | . | TRBV4-1 | CASSRPGLHTDTQYF | TGCGCCAGCAGCCGACCAGGGCTGCACACAGATACGCAGTATTTT
TRBJ2-7 | TRBD2 | . | TRBV7-8 | CASSSYLGTSGPYEQYF | TGTGCCAGCAGCTCCTACCTCGGGACTAGCGGACCCTACGAGCAGTACTTC
TRBJ1-1 | . | once | TRBV6-4 | CASRSEEATEAFF | TGTGCCAGCAGGAGCGAGGAGGCCACTGAAGCTTTCTTT
TRBJ2-2 | . | . | TRBV9 | CASSVWAATNTGKLFF | TGTGCCAGCAGCGTATGGGCGGCGACGAACACCGGGAAGCTGTTTTTT
TRBJ2-1 | TRBD2 | . | TRBV6-1 | CASSEGGLAGNEQFF | TGTGCCAGCAGTGAGGGGGGACTAGCGGGCAATGAGCAGTTCTTC
TRBJ2-1 | TRBD1 | . | TRBV30 | CAWSVLSRGNGEQFF | TGTGCCTGGAGTGTACTCTCCAGGGGGAACGGCGAGCAGTTCTTC
TRBJ2-5 | . | . | TRBV19 | CASSRSRYQETQYF | TGTGCCAGTAGTAGGTCCCGGTACCAAGAGACCCAGTACTTC
TRBJ1-1 | TRBD1 | . | TRBV10-2 | CASIDRGHTEAFF | TGCGCCAGCATAGACAGGGGGCACACTGAAGCTTTCTTT
TRBJ1-2 | . | . | TRBV30 | CAWGERGSNGYTF | TGTGCCTGGGGAGAAAGGGGGAGCAATGGCTACACCTTC
TRBJ1-1 | . | . | TRBV4-1 | CASSPNRGVTTEAFF | TGCGCCAGCAGCCCAAACCGGGGTGTCACCACTGAAGCTTTCTTT
TRBJ2-3 | . | once | TRBV5-1 | CASSLGGGAGATDTQYF | TGCGCCAGCAGCTTGGGAGGTGGGGCAGGGGCCACAGATACGCAGTATTTT
TRBJ1-5 | . | . | TRBV5-1 | CASSLWPLRNSNQPQHF | TGCGCCAGCAGCTTGTGGCCGCTGCGGAATAGCAATCAGCCCCAGCATTTT
TRBJ2-5 | . | few | TRBV2 | CASSKMWARSETQYF | TGTGCCAGCAGCAAGATGTGGGCCCGATCGGAGACCCAGTACTTC
TRBJ1-2 | . | . | TRBV9 | CASSVGQERRYTF | TGTGCCAGCAGCGTAGGACAGGAGAGACGCTACACCTTC
TRBJ1-5 | . | . | TRBV30 | CAWSDRVERPQHF | TGTGCCTGGAGCGACAGAGTAGAAAGGCCCCAGCATTTT
TRBJ1-1 | . | . | TRBV6-1 | CASSGTKTGLEAFF | TGTGCCAGCAGTGGGACAAAGACAGGCCTTGAAGCTTTCTTT
TRBJ2-1 | . | few | TRBV2 | CASSEMLYEQFF | TGTGCCAGCAGTGAAATGCTATACGAGCAGTTCTTC
TRBJ1-5 | TRBD1 | . | TRBV7-9 | CASSSTIGTGKQPQHF | TGTGCCAGCAGCTCGACCATCGGGACAGGGAAACAGCCCCAGCATTTT
TRBJ1-1 | TRBD1 | . | TRBV5-6 | CASSSAGTGRTEAFF | TGTGCCAGCAGCTCTGCCGGGACAGGGAGGACTGAAGCTTTCTTT
TRBJ2-5 | TRBD1 | few | TRBV27 | CASTDRAKKTQYF | TGTGCCTCAACGGACAGGGCCAAGAAGACCCAGTACTTC
TRBJ2-3 | TRBD2 | . | TRBV5-4 | CASSLPGTSGSPDTQYF | TGTGCCAGCAGTTTACCCGGGACTAGCGGGAGTCCAGATACGCAGTATTTT
TRBJ2-5 | TRBD2 | . | TRBV5-1 | CASSLTSGSVRGSGTQYF | TGCGCCAGCAGCTTAACTAGCGGGAGTGTGAGAGGGTCAGGGACCCAGTACTTC
TRBJ2-1 | TRBD2 | . | TRBV4-2 | CANSLLAGGTYNEQFF | TGTGCCAACAGCCTCTTAGCGGGTGGGACCTACAATGAGCAGTTCTTC
TRBJ2-1 | . | . | TRBV19 | CASSMDRDRQFF | TGTGCCAGTAGTATGGATCGGGATCGGCAGTTCTTC
TRBJ2-7 | TRBD2 | . | TRBV4-2 | CASSPVGSGAPTYEQYF | TGTGCCAGCAGCCCAGTAGGAAGCGGGGCGCCCACCTACGAGCAGTACTTC
TRBJ1-1 | . | . | TRBV10-1 | CASSGTDPLNTEAFF | TGCGCCAGCAGTGGGACAGATCCGCTGAACACTGAAGCTTTCTTT
TRBJ2-3 | . | . | TRBV27 | CASSLVVGSYRVGASTDTQYF | TGTGCCAGCAGTCTAGTAGTGGGAAGCTACAGGGTAGGAGCTAGCACAGATACGCAGTATTTT
TRBJ1-1 | . | . | TRBV25-1 | CASSEYRLREAFF | TGTGCCAGCAGTGAATATAGACTCCGCGAAGCTTTCTTT
TRBJ1-6 | . | . | TRBV2 | CASSGRGSPLHF | TGTGCCAGCAGTGGACGCGGTTCACCCCTCCACTTT
TRBJ1-2 | . | . | TRBV6-5 | CASYGDLDSNYGYTF | TGTGCCAGCTACGGTGACCTGGACAGTAACTATGGCTACACCTTC
TRBJ1-2 | TRBD1 | . | TRBV5-1 | CASSGTTGMVGGYTF | TGCGCCAGCAGCGGAACGACAGGGATGGTAGGCGGCTACACCTTC
TRBJ2-7 | TRBD1 | . | TRBV6-1 | CASGDSYEQYF | TGTGCCAGCGGGGACAGCTACGAGCAGTACTTC
TRBJ1-4 | . | few | TRBV6-5 | CASRDNNEKLFF | TGTGCCAGCAGAGACAATAATGAAAAACTGTTTTTT
TRBJ1-1 | . | . | TRBV10-3 | CAISESSRAGKGTEAFF | TGTGCCATCAGTGAGTCGTCAAGGGCAGGGAAAGGGACTGAAGCTTTCTTT
TRBJ1-4 | . | . | TRBV5-1 | CASSSRVGFEKLFF | TGCGCCAGCAGCTCCAGGGTGGGGTTTGAAAAACTGTTTTTT
TRBJ1-3 | . | . | TRBV9 | CASRRGSGNTIYF | TGTGCCAGCCGGAGAGGGAGCGGAAACACCATATATTTT
TRBJ1-3 | . | . | TRBV10-3 | CAISAREETGNTIYF | TGTGCCATCAGTGCCAGGGAGGAAACTGGAAACACCATATATTTT
TRBJ1-4 | TRBD1 | . | TRBV28 | CASSPGQGAQEKLFF | TGTGCCAGCAGTCCTGGACAGGGGGCGCAGGAAAAACTGTTTTTT
TRBJ2-3 | TRBD1 | . | TRBV7-2 | CASSLVRTGGEDTQYF | TGTGCCAGCAGCTTAGTCAGGACAGGGGGCGAAGATACGCAGTATTTT
TRBJ1-5 | TRBD1 | . | TRBV5-1 | CASSLMGTGGNQPQHF | TGCGCCAGCAGCTTAATGGGGACAGGGGGGAATCAGCCCCAGCATTTT
TRBJ1-5 | TRBD1 | . | TRBV14 | CASSQGQGVNQPQHF | TGTGCCAGCAGCCAAGGCCAGGGGGTCAATCAGCCCCAGCATTTT
TRBJ2-7 | TRBD2 | . | TRBV10-2 | CASSEWSRGGGFYEQYF | TGCGCCAGCAGTGAGTGGAGTCGGGGCGGGGGGTTCTACGAGCAGTACTTC
TRBJ1-2 | . | . | TRBV21-1 | CASSRGDSYYGYTF | TGTGCCAGCAGCAGGGGGGACAGTTACTATGGCTACACCTTC
TRBJ2-2 | . | . | TRBV5-6 | CASSLDRNNTGELFF | TGTGCCAGCAGCTTGGACAGGAATAACACCGGGGAGCTGTTTTTT
TRBJ1-1 | . | . | TRBV30 | CAWSTPGVTEAFF | TGTGCCTGGAGTACCCCGGGGGTCACTGAAGCTTTCTTT
TRBJ2-3 | TRBD1 | . | TRBV18 | CASSHGTANTDTQYF | TGTGCCAGCTCGCACGGGACAGCTAACACAGATACGCAGTATTTT
TRBJ1-1 | . | few | TRBV7-9 | CASSLSADGGTEAFF | TGTGCCAGCAGCTTATCGGCGGACGGAGGCACTGAAGCTTTCTTT
TRBJ2-7 | . | few | TRBV13 | CASSRRVRSYEQYF | TGTGCCAGCAGTCGGCGGGTCCGCTCCTACGAGCAGTACTTC
TRBJ2-7 | TRBD1 | . | TRBV7-9 | CASSAGQGAPYF | TGTGCCAGCAGCGCGGGACAGGGGGCCCCGTACTTC
TRBJ1-6 | . | . | TRBV6-1 | CASSEARGETSPLHF | TGTGCCAGCAGTGAGGCCCGGGGGGAAACTTCACCCCTCCACTTT